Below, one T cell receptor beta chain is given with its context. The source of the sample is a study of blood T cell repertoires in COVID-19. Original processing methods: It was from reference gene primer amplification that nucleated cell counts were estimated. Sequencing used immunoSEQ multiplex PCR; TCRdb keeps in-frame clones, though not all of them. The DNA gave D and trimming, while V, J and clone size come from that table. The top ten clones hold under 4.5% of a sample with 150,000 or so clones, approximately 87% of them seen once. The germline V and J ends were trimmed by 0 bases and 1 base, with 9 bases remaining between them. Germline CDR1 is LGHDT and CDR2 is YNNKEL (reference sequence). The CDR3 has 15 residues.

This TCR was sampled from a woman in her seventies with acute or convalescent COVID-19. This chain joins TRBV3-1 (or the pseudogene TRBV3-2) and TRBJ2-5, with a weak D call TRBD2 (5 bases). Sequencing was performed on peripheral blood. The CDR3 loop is CASSQDPRVQETQYF. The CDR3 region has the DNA TGTGCCAGCAGCCAAGATCCGAGGGTCCAAGAGACCCAGTACTTC.